One and the same sample provided the 18 T cell receptor beta chains below, sequenced in a study of OX40 agonist ivuxolimab in advanced cancers. TCRdb keeps only in-frame clones here, not all; method: immunoSEQ multiplex PCR. The sample shows tens of thousands of clones, approximately 84% of them seen only once. The material sequenced was CD4+ or CD8+ T cells sorted from blood, taken in a trial of the OX40 agonist ivuxolimab. These receptors originate from an adult with an advanced solid tumor such as melanoma, head and neck, liver or kidney cancer.

The J gene is TRBJ1-6, the V gene TRBV18, with 7 positions matching TRBD1. Germline V gene sequence: CDR1 KGHSH, CDR2 LQKENI. The length of the CDR3 is 13 residues. The J segment lost 8 bases and the V segment lost 3 bases, leaving 1 base of the junction unmatched. The CDR3 reads CASSPDRDSPLHF. As DNA, the CDR3 is TGTGCCAGCTCACCCGACAGGGATTCACCCCTCCACTTT.

The genes are TRBV28 and TRBJ1-4; possibly TRBD1 for D (5 bases). V dropped 5 bases and J dropped 6 bases, with 13 bases sitting between them. CDR3 size: 14 residues. Germline-derived CDR1 and CDR2 are MDHEN and SYDVKM. Here the CDR3 DNA reads TGTGCCAGCAGTCCCCTCGCGACAGATGAAAAACTGTTTTTT. This encodes CASSPLATDEKLFF.

There are a few counts of this clone. DNA of the CDR3: TGTGCCAGCAGCAAAACAAACCCCAGCACAGATACGCAGTATTTT. Protein sequence: CASSKTNPSTDTQYF. V and J are TRBV21-1 and TRBJ2-3; the table's D call of TRBD1 was not tested on the DNA. TRBV21-1 has pseudogene status. This CDR3 comprises 15 residues.

This clone was picked up a small number of times. The genes are TRBV4-1 and TRBJ1-5, with D perhaps matching TRBD1 (5 bases). Trimming removed 1 base from V and 9 bases from J, with 16 bases in between. The CDR3 totals 15 residues. CDR1 MGHRA and CDR2 YSYEKL come from the germline V gene. The CDR3 region has the DNA TGCGCCAGCAGCCAAGGGGGAATAGGGGATAGGCCCCAGCATTTT. Its protein is CASSQGGIGDRPQHF.

V is TRBV7-2 and J is TRBJ2-4; 8 bases are shared with TRBD1. CDR1 is SGHTA, CDR2 FQGNSA, per germline. Trimming at V came to 3 bases and at J to 7 bases, leaving 5 bases not matched to a gene. This CDR3 is built from 14 residues. The CDR3 region has the DNA TGTGCCAGCAGCTTCCAGACAGGGGACAACATTCAGTACTTC. Protein sequence: CASSFQTGDNIQYF.

This clone was counted a single time. The chain joins TRBV2 to TRBJ1-5; 8 bases are shared with TRBD1. This CDR3 is 13 amino acids long. V lost 8 bases and J lost 4; bases outside the gene matches: 4. CDR1 is SNHLY and CDR2 is FYNNEI in the germline V gene. CDR3 in amino acids: CASGQGQNQPQHF. The CDR3 nucleotides read TGTGCCAGCGGACAGGGACAAAATCAGCCCCAGCATTTT.

V is TRBV7-2 and J is TRBJ1-6; D is uncertain. The CDR3 runs to 14 residues. Germline V CDR1 and CDR2: SGHTA, FQGNSA. The ends were cut back, 0 bases at V and 9 bases at J, with 9 bases in the middle. CDR3 bases: TGTGCCAGCAGCTTAGCCCTGGAAGGTTCACCCCTCCACTTT. Encoded protein: CASSLALEGSPLHF.

This chain connects TRBV13 to TRBJ2-2; TRBD1 might be the D (5 bases). The V end lost 1 base, the J end lost 1 base, and 13 bases lay between the germline ends. Germline V lookup: CDR1 PRHDT, CDR2 FYEKMQ (reference sequence). The CDR3 is 17 residues long. The CDR3 sequence is CASSLVGWGLNTGELFF. The CDR3 DNA reads as TGTGCCAGCAGCTTAGTTGGGTGGGGCCTGAACACCGGGGAGCTGTTTTTT.

This rearrangement joins TRBV4-2 to TRBJ2-3, with 13 bases identical to TRBD2. V was pared by 3 bases and J by 4 bases, with 4 bases of the junction left unmatched. The CDR3 contains 16 residues. The germline CDR1 and CDR2 sequences are LGHNA and YNFKEQ. The CDR3 region has the DNA TGTGCCAGCAGCCAGCAAACTAGCGGGGGGGCAGATACGCAGTATTTT. Protein: CASSQQTSGGADTQYF.

A note on this clone: The germline gene is not matched at one end of the junction; a read error may be the cause. The rearrangement links TRBV4-3 to TRBJ2-5; tentative D call: TRBD2 (6 bases). Germline loops: CDR1 LGHNA, CDR2 YSLEER. The CDR3 consists of 16 residues. This CDR3 is CASSKDPLGGGETQYF. Written as DNA, the CDR3 is TGCGCCAGCAGCAAAGACCCCTTAGGAGGAGGGGAGACCCAGTACTTC.

This clone is a singleton in its sample. V gene TRBV30 combines with J gene TRBJ2-3; D gene unclear. CDR3 length: 13 residues. Trimming removed 2 bases at V and 0 bases at J, with 6 bases between. Germline CDR1 is GTSNPN and CDR2 is SVGIG (reference sequence). The CDR3 reads CAWSRRSTDTQYF. The CDR3 DNA follows: TGTGCCTGGAGTCGGCGAAGCACAGATACGCAGTATTTT.

The chain is built from TRBV19 and TRBJ2-6; maybe TRBD2 (5 bases). Trimming cost V 3 bases and J 3 bases, with 9 bases left between them. Looked up from germline, CDR1 is LNHDA and CDR2 is SQIVND (reference sequence). This CDR3 has 15 residues. DNA of the CDR3: TGTGCCAGTAGTATCAACGGGGATGGGGCCAACGTCCTGACTTTC. Protein: CASSINGDGANVLTF. Together with reference TRBV19 and TRBJ2-6, the CDR3 gives the full variable domain: DGGITQSPKYLFRKEGQNVTLSCEQNLNHDAMYWYRQDPGQGLRLIYYSQIVNDFQKGDIAEGYSVSREKKESFPLTVTSAQKNPTAFYLCASSINGDGANVLTFGAGSRLTVL.

This clone showed up just once. The V gene is TRBV19, the J gene TRBJ1-5, with TRBD1 matching over 7 bases. Per the germline V gene, CDR1 is LNHDA and CDR2 is SQIVND (reference sequence). The length of the CDR3 is 16 residues. V gave up 4 bases and J gave up 2 bases; unmatched junction bases: 8. CDR3 sequence (DNA): TGTGCCAGTAGTACCTCGACAGGGACGGGCAATCAGCCCCAGCATTTT. It codes for CASSTSTGTGNQPQHF.

The J gene is TRBJ1-2, the V gene TRBV27, with 7 bases that match TRBD1. CDR3 length: 15 residues. V shed 0 bases, J shed 5 bases, and the junction held 6 bases outside the gene matches. Looked up from germline, CDR1 is MNHEY and CDR2 is SMNVEV (reference sequence). The CDR3 loop is CASSLSLTGVYGYTF. The CDR3 DNA reads TGTGCCAGCAGTTTATCGTTAACAGGGGTGTATGGCTACACCTTC.

This chain joins TRBV7-2 and TRBJ2-2; perhaps TRBD1 as D (5 bases). V lost 3 bases and J lost 5, with 13 bases in between. Germline CDR1 reads SGHTA; CDR2 reads FQGNSA. The CDR3 spans 15 residues. CDR3 DNA: TGTGCCAGCAGCTTCAGGGTAGGAGAAACCGGGGAGCTGTTTTTT. Protein: CASSFRVGETGELFF. Together with reference TRBV7-2 and TRBJ2-2, the CDR3 gives the full variable domain: GAGVSQSPSNKVTEKGKDVELRCDPISGHTALYWYRQSLGQGLEFLIYFQGNSAPDKSGLPSDRFSAERTGGSVSTLTIQRTQQEDSAVYLCASSFRVGETGELFFGEGSRLTVL.

The chain joins TRBV18 to TRBJ1-6; D uncertain. V was pared by 6 bases and J by 0 bases, with 9 bases between. The length of the CDR3 is 15 residues. In germline, CDR1 is KGHSH, CDR2 LQKENI. CDR3 in DNA: TGTGCCAGCTCCCGGGAACTCTCCTATAATTCACCCCTCCACTTT. Protein sequence: CASSRELSYNSPLHF. The variable domain in full, with the rest retrieved from reference TRBV18 and TRBJ1-6, is NAGVMQNPRHLVRRRGQEARLRCSPMKGHSHVYWYRQLPEEGLKFMVYLQKENIIDESGMPKERFSAEFPKEGPSILRIQQVVRGDSAAYFCASSRELSYNSPLHFGNGTRLTVT.

This clone was seen a handful of times. A read error may account for a junction end that differs from germline. The V and J genes are TRBV6-5 and TRBJ1-2; 9 bases line up with TRBD1. Germline CDR1 reads MNHEY; CDR2 reads SVGAGI. The CDR3 runs 15 residues. CDR3 sequence (DNA): TGTGCCAGCAGCTACTCCGGGACAGGGCTAGATGGCTACACCTTC. As protein: CASSYSGTGLDGYTF.

This chain connects TRBV7-3 to TRBJ2-2; D assignment may be TRBD1 or TRBD2 (6 bases each). CDR3 length: 14 residues. Trimming cost V 7 bases and J 5 bases, with 14 bases left between them. Germline V gene lookup returns CDR1 SGHTA and CDR2 FQGTGA. Here the CDR3 DNA reads TGTGCCAGCAAGAGGAGAGGGGGGACCGGGGAGCTGTTTTTT. This encodes CASKRRGGTGELFF.